A selection of T cell receptor beta chains follows, all from one sample in a study of beta chain features in type 1 diabetes. The data were produced by immunoSEQ multiplex PCR, yet TCRdb's version contains in-frame clones alone and is incomplete. Here the sample spans 600,000 to 700,000 clones, roughly 13% being singletons. The sequenced sample was naive CD4+ T cells from blood. The receptors originated from a man younger than 35 with type 1 diabetes. Each CDR3 is given with its conserved first and last residue. The order of the fields is CDR3 length, J gene, clone size, D gene, V gene, CDR3 DNA, CDR3 protein. A D gene is named only where the DNA matches it firmly. Size values are once, few and many counts, or a class for expanded clones, and some rows have none.

CDR3 length: 13; J gene: TRBJ2-7; clone size: few; D gene: TRBD1; V gene: TRBV18; CDR3 DNA: TGTGCCAGCTCACTCGGACAGGACTACGAGCAGTACTTC; CDR3 protein: CASSLGQDYEQYF
CDR3 length: 13; J gene: TRBJ2-7; clone size: few; D gene: NA; V gene: TRBV10-3; CDR3 DNA: TGTGCCACCTCCAGGGGTAATGCCTACGAGCAGTACTTC; CDR3 protein: CATSRGNAYEQYF
CDR3 length: 15; J gene: TRBJ1-1; clone size: few; D gene: TRBD1; V gene: TRBV30; CDR3 DNA: TGTGCCTGGAGTGCCCCCGGGACAGTGAACACTGAAGCTTTCTTT; CDR3 protein: CAWSAPGTVNTEAFF
CDR3 length: 15; J gene: TRBJ1-1; clone size: NA; D gene: TRBD1; V gene: TRBV18; CDR3 DNA: TGTGCCAGCTCACCAACCGGGACAGCGAACACTGAAGCTTTCTTT; CDR3 protein: CASSPTGTANTEAFF
CDR3 length: 15; J gene: TRBJ2-3; clone size: few; D gene: NA; V gene: TRBV11-2; CDR3 DNA: TGTGCCAGCAGCTTAGACTACCGGGGCACAGATACGCAGTATTTT; CDR3 protein: CASSLDYRGTDTQYF
CDR3 length: 13; J gene: TRBJ1-5; clone size: NA; D gene: TRBD1; V gene: TRBV30; CDR3 DNA: TGTGCCTGGAGGGGACAGCTTAATCAGCCCCAGCATTTT; CDR3 protein: CAWRGQLNQPQHF
CDR3 length: 14; J gene: TRBJ1-2; clone size: NA; D gene: TRBD1; V gene: TRBV30; CDR3 DNA: TGTGCCTGGAGTGTACGGACAGGGGGTCCGAGCTACACCTTC; CDR3 protein: CAWSVRTGGPSYTF
CDR3 length: 15; J gene: TRBJ2-4; clone size: few; D gene: NA; V gene: TRBV11-1; CDR3 DNA: TGTGCCAGCAGCCTCTCGGAGGGTGCCAAAAACATTCAGTACTTC; CDR3 protein: CASSLSEGAKNIQYF
CDR3 length: 14; J gene: TRBJ1-2; clone size: few; D gene: NA; V gene: TRBV25-1; CDR3 DNA: TGTGCCAGCAGCCCCTGGGAGGGCCCGGGCGTCTACACCTTC; CDR3 protein: CASSPWEGPGVYTF
CDR3 length: 16; J gene: TRBJ1-2; clone size: few; D gene: TRBD1; V gene: TRBV2; CDR3 DNA: TGTGCCAGCAGTGGACTGACAGGGAACGCTGCAGGAGGCTACACCTTC; CDR3 protein: CASSGLTGNAAGGYTF
CDR3 length: 16; J gene: TRBJ2-3; clone size: NA; D gene: NA; V gene: TRBV9; CDR3 DNA: TGTGCCAGCAGCGTAGGGTGGGGGCAAAGCACAGATACGCAGTATTTT; CDR3 protein: CASSVGWGQSTDTQYF
CDR3 length: 13; J gene: TRBJ1-5; clone size: few; D gene: NA; V gene: TRBV27; CDR3 DNA: TGTGCCAGCAGTTTCGGGGGGGATCAGCCCCAGCATTTT; CDR3 protein: CASSFGGDQPQHF
CDR3 length: 15; J gene: TRBJ2-1; clone size: few; D gene: TRBD2; V gene: TRBV7-9; CDR3 DNA: TGTGCCAGCAGCTTACGGGGGGAACCCTACAATGAGCAGTTCTTC; CDR3 protein: CASSLRGEPYNEQFF
CDR3 length: 17; J gene: TRBJ2-7; clone size: NA; D gene: NA; V gene: TRBV4-1; CDR3 DNA: TGCGCCAGCAGCCAAGATGCAGCGAGGGCTGAGTCCTACGAGCAGTACTTC; CDR3 protein: CASSQDAARAESYEQYF
CDR3 length: 15; J gene: TRBJ2-2; clone size: few; D gene: TRBD1; V gene: TRBV11-1; CDR3 DNA: TGTGCCAGCAGTCTGGACAGGGGGAACACCGGGGAGCTGTTTTTT; CDR3 protein: CASSLDRGNTGELFF
CDR3 length: 16; J gene: TRBJ2-4; clone size: few; D gene: NA; V gene: TRBV7-2; CDR3 DNA: TGTGCCAGCAGCTCTCCTCATACCGGGCCTAGGAACATTCAGTACTTC; CDR3 protein: CASSSPHTGPRNIQYF
CDR3 length: 12; J gene: TRBJ1-2; clone size: NA; D gene: NA; V gene: TRBV2; CDR3 DNA: TGTGCCGGGGGGATCAGGGATCCTGGCTACACCTTC; CDR3 protein: CAGGIRDPGYTF
CDR3 length: 14; J gene: TRBJ2-5; clone size: NA; D gene: NA; V gene: TRBV7-3; CDR3 DNA: TGTGCCAGCAGCCCCGGGGAGCGAGGGGAGACCCAGTACTTC; CDR3 protein: CASSPGERGETQYF
CDR3 length: 12; J gene: TRBJ1-6; clone size: few; D gene: NA; V gene: TRBV10-3; CDR3 DNA: TGTGCCATCAGAACAGGGAATTCACCCCTCCACTTT; CDR3 protein: CAIRTGNSPLHF
CDR3 length: 14; J gene: TRBJ2-3; clone size: few; D gene: NA; V gene: TRBV7-9; CDR3 DNA: TGTGCCAGCAGCTTAGTAGCGAACACAGATACGCAGTATTTT; CDR3 protein: CASSLVANTDTQYF
CDR3 length: 15; J gene: TRBJ2-1; clone size: NA; D gene: TRBD2; V gene: TRBV5-1; CDR3 DNA: TGCGCCAGCAGCTTGCTCGGGACTACCTACAATGAGCAGTTCTTC; CDR3 protein: CASSLLGTTYNEQFF
CDR3 length: 14; J gene: TRBJ1-6; clone size: few; D gene: NA; V gene: TRBV2; CDR3 DNA: TGTGCCAGCAGTGCACAGGGAGATAATTCACCCCTCCACTTT; CDR3 protein: CASSAQGDNSPLHF
CDR3 length: 18; J gene: TRBJ2-3; clone size: NA; D gene: TRBD1; V gene: TRBV5-1; CDR3 DNA: TGCGCCAGCAGCTCCGGGACAGGTTTCATGGGTAGCACAGATACGCAGTATTTT; CDR3 protein: CASSSGTGFMGSTDTQYF
CDR3 length: 14; J gene: TRBJ1-5; clone size: NA; D gene: TRBD1; V gene: TRBV2; CDR3 DNA: TGTGCCAGCATAGACAGGGGGACTAATCAGCCCCAGCATTTT; CDR3 protein: CASIDRGTNQPQHF
CDR3 length: 13; J gene: TRBJ1-2; clone size: NA; D gene: NA; V gene: TRBV5-1; CDR3 DNA: TGCGCCAGCAGCTTGGTAGAATTGGGTGGCTACACCTTC; CDR3 protein: CASSLVELGGYTF
CDR3 length: 17; J gene: TRBJ2-3; clone size: NA; D gene: TRBD2; V gene: TRBV7-3; CDR3 DNA: TGTGCCAGCAGCTCCCGGACTAGCGGGGGCGGGGAGGATACGCAGTATTTT; CDR3 protein: CASSSRTSGGGEDTQYF
CDR3 length: 14; J gene: TRBJ1-1; clone size: NA; D gene: NA; V gene: TRBV5-4; CDR3 DNA: TGTGCCAGCAGCTTGGCCCGCCTTGGAACTGAAGCTTTCTTT; CDR3 protein: CASSLARLGTEAFF
CDR3 length: 13; J gene: TRBJ2-7; clone size: NA; D gene: NA; V gene: TRBV15; CDR3 DNA: TGTGCCACCAGCAGAGAGTGGGCTTACGAGCAGTACTTC; CDR3 protein: CATSREWAYEQYF
CDR3 length: 14; J gene: TRBJ1-6; clone size: few; D gene: TRBD1; V gene: TRBV6-5; CDR3 DNA: TGTGCCAGCAGTTACGGAGGGGGCGATTCACCCCTCCACTTT; CDR3 protein: CASSYGGGDSPLHF
CDR3 length: 10; J gene: TRBJ2-1; clone size: NA; D gene: NA; V gene: TRBV29-1; CDR3 DNA: TGCAGCGTTGATTATGTAGAGCAGTTCTTC; CDR3 protein: CSVDYVEQFF
CDR3 length: 13; J gene: TRBJ1-1; clone size: few; D gene: NA; V gene: TRBV7-3; CDR3 DNA: TGTGCCAGCAGCTTAGGGATGAACACTGAAGCTTTCTTT; CDR3 protein: CASSLGMNTEAFF